The next 15 T cell receptor beta chains were all read from a single sample in a study of long-term antiretroviral therapy in people with HIV. Survey level was the resolution at which the v3.0 immunoSEQ assay ran. The method was immunoSEQ multiplex PCR; TCRdb's version includes in-frame clones alone and lacks a portion of them. The table lists fewer than 25,000 clones, 87% of them singletons. Sequences were derived from unsorted PBMCs, sampled 1.8 years before starting antiretroviral therapy. The receptor set was obtained from a man over 45 with HIV.

The rearrangement uses TRBV4-3 and TRBJ2-2, with no clear D. The V and J ends lost 0 bases and 1 base respectively, with 6 bases between them. This CDR3 has 15 residues. Germline CDR1 and CDR2: LGHNA and YSLEER. The CDR3 nucleotides read TGCGCCAGCAGCCAAGATTGGAGGAACACCGGGGAGCTGTTTTTT. Protein: CASSQDWRNTGELFF.

The chain links TRBV5-4 to TRBJ2-7; 15 bases match TRBD2. V was pared by 4 bases and J by 4 bases, with 0 bases of the junction left unmatched. From germline, CDR1 is SGHNT and CDR2 YYREEE (reference sequence). This CDR3 comprises 14 residues. The CDR3 loop is CASSGTSGGYEQYF. The CDR3 nucleotides read TGTGCCAGCAGCGGGACTAGCGGGGGGTACGAGCAGTACTTC.

V usage is TRBV2 and J usage is TRBJ1-1; D remains unclear. CDR3 length equals 16 residues. With 1 base removed from V and 2 bases from J, the gap between germline ends came to 14 bases. Germline CDR1 and CDR2: SNHLY and FYNNEI. CDR3 amino acids: CASSEERPEENTEAFF. The CDR3 bases are TGTGCCAGCAGTGAAGAACGACCGGAGGAAAACACTGAAGCTTTCTTT. The full variable domain, completed using reference TRBV2 and TRBJ1-1, is EPEVTQTPSHQVTQMGQEVILRCVPISNHLYFYWYRQILGQKVEFLVSFYNNEISEKSEIFDDQFSVERPDGSNFTLKIRSTKLEDSAMYFCASSEERPEENTEAFFGQGTRLTVV.

The table lists this clone with a count of one. V and J are TRBV5-1 and TRBJ2-1; 8 bases agree with TRBD2. The CDR3 spans 16 residues. Germline loops: CDR1 SGHRS, CDR2 YFSETQ. Losses at the gene ends were 0 bases for V and 6 bases for J; bases not matched to a gene: 8. This CDR3 reads CASSLAVRGAFNEQFF. DNA for the CDR3: TGCGCCAGCAGCTTGGCAGTGCGGGGGGCGTTCAATGAGCAGTTCTTC.

The V and J genes are TRBV25-1 and TRBJ1-1, with a tentative D call TRBD1 (5 bases). CDR3 length: 14 residues. Trimming pared 0 bases from V and 4 bases from J, leaving 9 bases between. CDR1 MGHDK and CDR2 SYGVNS come from the germline V gene. The DNA for the CDR3 is TGTGCCAGCAGTGAATATAGGGACGGCACTGAAGCTTTCTTT. It specifies CASSEYRDGTEAFF.

The V call is TRBV28, the J call TRBJ2-1, with D unclear. Trimming stripped 7 bases from V and 4 bases from J, with 14 bases between. This CDR3 is 14 amino acids long. Germline-derived CDR1 and CDR2 are MDHEN and SYDVKM. The CDR3, as DNA: TGTGCCAGCAAGAGGCACACAGAGTACAATGAGCAGTTCTTC. This encodes CASKRHTEYNEQFF.

V gene TRBV5-6 combines with J gene TRBJ2-4; D unresolved. Germline CDR1 reads SGHDT; CDR2 reads YYEEEE. V lost 4 bases and J lost 0, with 8 bases in between. The CDR3 is 14 residues long. The chain's CDR3 is CASSLHVAKNIQYF. DNA of the CDR3: TGTGCCAGCAGCCTACACGTAGCCAAAAACATTCAGTACTTC.

This chain joins TRBV7-6 and TRBJ2-7; D possibly corresponds to TRBD2 (6 bases). In germline, CDR1 is SGHVS, CDR2 FNYEAQ. V dropped 4 bases and J dropped 10 bases, with 14 bases sitting between them. The CDR3 length is 12 residues. The CDR3 here is CASSSIPGLQYF. DNA for the CDR3: TGTGCCAGCAGCTCAATTCCGGGACTCCAGTACTTC. The whole variable domain, remainder taken from reference TRBV7-6 and TRBJ2-7, is GAGVSQSPRYKVTKRGQDVALRCDPISGHVSLYWYRQALGQGPEFLTYFNYEAQQDKSGLPNDRFSAERPEGSISTLTIQRTEQRDSAMYRCASSSIPGLQYFGPGTRLTVT.

This clone rates as medium-sized. V usage is TRBV4-2 and J usage is TRBJ1-2, with D perhaps TRBD1 (5 bases). V was clipped by 0 bases and J by 6 bases, with 11 bases between them. The CDR3 has 14 amino acids. Germline CDR1 reads LGHNA; CDR2 reads YNFKEQ. The DNA for the CDR3 is TGTGCCAGCAGCCAAGAAGGGGCAGGAAATGGCTACACCTTC. Encoded protein: CASSQEGAGNGYTF.

The chain is built from TRBV28 and TRBJ2-3, with D perhaps TRBD2 (6 bases). Looked up from germline, CDR1 is MDHEN and CDR2 is SYDVKM. V lost 6 bases and J 2 bases, leaving 21 bases between the germline ends. This CDR3 is 17 amino acids long. For the CDR3, the DNA is TGTGCCAGCAGCCAATGGGCCTCGGGGGTACACACAGATACGCAGTATTTT. This gives the protein CASSQWASGVHTDTQYF.

The chain joins TRBV11-3 to TRBJ1-5; TRBD1 aligns across 9 bases. The CDR3 is made up of 15 amino acids. Trimming took 3 bases from V and 6 from J; bases not matched to a gene: 6. CDR1 and CDR2 from the germline V gene are SGHNT and YENEEA. The CDR3 sequence: CASSFRRQGGQPQHF. The DNA of the CDR3 is TGTGCCAGCAGCTTTCGGAGACAGGGGGGTCAGCCCCAGCATTTT.

Only one count was recorded for this clone. The V call is TRBV10-2, the J call TRBJ1-4; D remains unclear. CDR3 length: 14 residues. Germline V gene data show CDR1 as WSHSY and CDR2 as SAAADI. V dropped 3 bases and J dropped 5 bases, with 10 bases sitting between them. CDR3 residues: CASSDETLNEKLFF. The CDR3, as DNA: TGCGCCAGCAGTGACGAGACATTGAATGAAAAACTGTTTTTT.

V is TRBV10-3 and J is TRBJ2-7; D gene ambiguous. The CDR3 consists of 11 residues. CDR1 ENHRY and CDR2 SYGVKD come from the germline V gene. Trimming stripped 6 bases from V and 7 bases from J, with 10 bases between. Here the CDR3 DNA reads TGTGCCATCAGGAACCTGGGGGAGCAGTACTTC. This encodes CAIRNLGEQYF.

The V call is TRBV7-8, the J call TRBJ2-3, with a weak D call TRBD2 (5 bases). The germline gives CDR1 SGHVS, CDR2 FQNEAQ. This CDR3 is built from 16 residues. V was clipped by 3 bases and J by 1 base, with 14 bases between them. The CDR3 region has the DNA TGTGCCAGCAGCTTGTTCTCCGGGAAACGCACAGATACGCAGTATTTT. It encodes CASSLFSGKRTDTQYF.

In this sample, this clone turned up a few times. The chain combines TRBV11-2 with TRBJ1-1, with D maybe TRBD1 (6 bases). The CDR3 runs to 17 residues. Looked up from germline, CDR1 is SGHAT and CDR2 is FQNNGV. V dropped 2 bases and J dropped 1 base, with 17 bases sitting between them. This CDR3 reads CASSLFYSTGENTEAFF. DNA for the CDR3: TGTGCCAGCAGCTTATTCTATTCGACAGGAGAGAACACTGAAGCTTTCTTT.